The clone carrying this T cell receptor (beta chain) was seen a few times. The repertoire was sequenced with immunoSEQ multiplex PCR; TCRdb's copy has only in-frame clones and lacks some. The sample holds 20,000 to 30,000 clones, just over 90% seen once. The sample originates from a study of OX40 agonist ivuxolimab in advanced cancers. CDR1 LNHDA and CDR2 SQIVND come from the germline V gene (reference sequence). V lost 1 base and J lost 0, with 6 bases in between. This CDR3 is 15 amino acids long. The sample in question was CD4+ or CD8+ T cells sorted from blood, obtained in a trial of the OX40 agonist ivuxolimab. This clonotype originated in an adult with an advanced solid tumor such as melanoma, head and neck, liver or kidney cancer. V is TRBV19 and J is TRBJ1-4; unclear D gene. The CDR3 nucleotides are TGTGCCAGTAGTATAGGGCAAGCAACTAATGAAAAACTGTTTTTT. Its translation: CASSIGQATNEKLFF.